The sequence of this T cell receptor (beta chain) was determined in a study of blood T cell repertoires in COVID-19. Across the whole study: The United States, Italy and Spain provided the acute and convalescent COVID-19 samples.

This clone was detected ten times or more. Participants' own reports of clinical history determined their cohort assignment. V lost 5 bases, J lost 0 bases, and 11 bases stayed unmatched. CDR3 length: 17 amino acids. Looked up from germline, CDR1 is SGHRS and CDR2 is YFSETQ. The authors' processing: Amplification with reference gene primers provided the estimates of nucleated cell counts. Libraries were prepared by immunoSEQ multiplex PCR; TCRdb keeps only in-frame clonotypes and omits some of them. That table supplies the V and J calls and clone size; D and trimming were determined from the DNA. The sample has over 250,000 clones; around nine tenths are singletons.

This clonotype was sampled from a woman under 30 who had recovered from COVID-19. This rearrangement joins TRBV5-1 to TRBJ1-5; 7 bases are shared with TRBD1. The sequenced sample was PBMCs or T cells enriched from blood (not recorded which). The CDR3 loop reads CASSRDRALDSNQPQHF. In nucleotides, the CDR3 is TGCGCCAGCAGTCGGGACAGAGCACTGGATAGCAATCAGCCCCAGCATTTT.